A selection of T cell receptor beta chains follows, all from one sample in a study of CD8 T cells in ankylosing spondylitis. TCRdb used MiXCR to reprocess the 5' RACE reads, holding one entry per CDR3 protein. The table lists around 250,000 distinct CDR3 sequences, about 10% of them singletons. The material sequenced was blood, either unsorted or a sorted T cell fraction (not recorded which). These TCRs come from a male donor with ankylosing spondylitis or in good health (not recorded which). Each CDR3 is given with its conserved first and last residue.

V gene	CDR3 protein
TRBV4-1	CASSQVPSENTEAFF
TRBV20-1	CSGWTSGGTYTQYF
TRBV5-5	CASSQQADQPQHF
TRBV5-6	CASSFRSAGRNTEAFF
TRBV6-6	CASSLGPGYEQYF
TRBV6-1	CASRTSVHNEQFF
TRBV2	CASSSRLGPLAVQETQYF
TRBV9	CASSERQGMNTEAFF
TRBV29-1	CSVQEGYEQYF
TRBV15	CATSRVGMGWEQFF
TRBV20-1	CSARFQRGIKETQYF
TRBV11-2	CASSSPGTAQETQYF
TRBV2	CASIKNPHRGNTGELFF
TRBV28	CASSLKRTEHRGYTF
TRBV5-8	CASSPDRGWMNTEAFF
TRBV7-9	CASSVDNSPLHF
TRBV10-3	CAIKMGAGGRTDTQYF
TRBV12-3/TRBV12-4	CASIPDTYSEQFF
TRBV7-9	CASSIVLAGADTQYF
TRBV15	CATSTDTTNTGELFF
TRBV20-1	CSARGLGGRADEQYF
TRBV5-6	CASSLTYSYEQYF
TRBV9	CASSVAGGDEQYF
TRBV4-1	CASSLGTTGFTEAFF
TRBV7-8	CASSPDMRDQPQHF
TRBV12-3/TRBV12-4	CASSRQGADQPQHF
TRBV10-1	CASSESGTSGTEEQFF
TRBV6-5	CASSYTGISGETQYF
TRBV2	CASNLGGRVSEQYF
TRBV5-1	CASSFERGSYNEQFF
TRBV5-1	CASSYTGTANSPLHF
TRBV3-1	CASSQVGGEITDTQYF
TRBV2	CASMEVGKHGYTF
TRBV5-1	CASSVGTGAVGETQYF
TRBV20-1	CSAETSGMPYEQYF
TRBV7-9	CASSPSGGSTDTQYF
TRBV12-3/TRBV12-4	CASSRYSGGGTYEQYF
TRBV6-5	CASSPTLGEYF
TRBV7-9	CASSSSGTGGYEQYF
TRBV20-1	CSARDGEGGEGETQYF
TRBV20-1	CSARGRGFGNTEAFF
TRBV20-1	CSCSQAGGWHETQYF
TRBV7-9	CASRGGESDEQFF
TRBV24-1	CATSGRQGRSYEQYF
TRBV20-1	CSARDSTGTSVSTDTQYF
TRBV29-1	CSVDTGTGANVLTF
TRBV20-1	CSARWGARPQYF
TRBV5-1	CASSLVTGSNQPQHF
TRBV4-1	CASSQVTGIRHNEQFF